Below, one T cell receptor beta chain is given with its context. The antigen remains undetermined. The junction shows a germline mismatch at one end, possibly a read error. This entry comes from a study of T cell repertoires in cytomegalovirus infection. Overall study: Both a matching HLA type and CMV infection were indicated by public TCR beta signatures.

The length of the CDR3 is 10 residues. Germline V gene sequence: CDR1 DFQATT, CDR2 SNEGSKA (reference sequence). Broader study findings: Identification of carriers of CMV plus the relevant HLA was performed using cumulative public TCR beta family frequency. The study found HLA-C-restricted CMV-specific TCR beta clonotypes dominating the ex vivo response.

TCRdb passed the reads through MiXCR, listing each CDR3 protein once. This table holds 200,000 to 250,000 distinct CDR3 sequences, 22% found once. Sequenced sample: CD8+ T cells from PBMCs. V is TRBV20-1 and J is TRBJ1-4; D remains unclear. This TCR derives from a human donor in good health (CMV status not recorded). Some clones in this sample may be carry-over from other donors' samples. The CDR3 region is CSARDPFDVF. As DNA, the CDR3 is TGCAGTGCCAGAGACCCGTTTGATGTTTTT.